These T cell receptor beta chains were read from a single sample in a study of cytomegalovirus exposure and HLA in healthy donors. The assay was immunoSEQ multiplex PCR, and TCRdb's table has in-frame clones only and misses some. The profile shows over 85,000 clones, about 62% of them singletons. The sequenced material came from PBMCs. These TCRs come from a human donor in good health. Each CDR3 is given with its conserved first and last residue. A D gene is named only where the DNA matches it firmly. Some rows mark clone size as missing; the rest say once, few, many or name a class of expanded clone.

TRBJ1-5 TRBD1 . TRBV7-8 TGTGCCAGCAGCTCTTGGACAGGGGGGAGAGGTCAGCCCCAGCATTTT CASSSWTGGRGQPQHF
TRBJ2-1 TRBD1 . TRBV19 TGTGCCACCGGACAGGGGGCCTACAATGAGCAGTTCTTC CATGQGAYNEQFF
TRBJ2-1 TRBD2 . TRBV9 TGTGCCAGCACGGCAAGAGGCCGGGAGGGAACCCTATACAATGAGCAGTTCTTC CASTARGREGTLYNEQFF
TRBJ1-2 . once TRBV9 TGTGCCGGCAGCGTAGATGCCAGGCCGGTCTATGGCTACACCTTC CAGSVDARPVYGYTF
TRBJ1-1 . . TRBV11-3 TGTGCCAGCAGCCAAACATCGAACACTGAAGCTTTCTTT CASSQTSNTEAFF
TRBJ2-5 TRBD1 few TRBV7-8 TGTGCCAGCAGCTTAGACGGACAGGCCACGTTTTTTTTAGGAGAGACCCAGTACTTC CASSLDGQATFFLGETQYF
TRBJ2-2 . . TRBV11-3 TGTGCCAGCAGCCCCTGGACAGAAACGAACACCGGGGAGCTGTTTTTT CASSPWTETNTGELFF
TRBJ2-1 TRBD2 . TRBV4-2 TGTGCCAGCAGCCAAGATCTCGCGGGGGGCGTGAATGAGCAGTTCTTC CASSQDLAGGVNEQFF
TRBJ1-2 TRBD1 . TRBV7-9 TGTGCCAGCAGCGGGACAGGGACGATCAACTATGGCTACACCTTC CASSGTGTINYGYTF
TRBJ2-7 TRBD2 . TRBV5-1 TGCGCCAGCAGCCGGACTAGCGGACAAAAAACCTCCTACGAGCAGTACTTC CASSRTSGQKTSYEQYF
TRBJ2-1 . few TRBV7-9 TGTGCCAGCAGCTTAGGCGTCGGGATAGGGTCCTACAATGAGCAGTTCTTC CASSLGVGIGSYNEQFF
TRBJ1-3 TRBD1 . TRBV4-2 TGTGCCAGCAGCCAATATGGGACAGGGGAATACACCATATATTTT CASSQYGTGEYTIYF
TRBJ1-4 TRBD1 . TRBV5-1 TGCGCCAGCAGCTGGACAGGGAATGAAAAACTGTTTTTT CASSWTGNEKLFF
TRBJ2-7 . few TRBV30 TGTGCCTGGAGCGAGAAGGGGAAAGGCGAGCAGTACTTC CAWSEKGKGEQYF
TRBJ2-1 TRBD2 . TRBV19 TGTGCCAGTAGTATGGAACCGGGACTACGTTACAATGAGCAGTTCTTC CASSMEPGLRYNEQFF
TRBJ2-5 TRBD1 . TRBV5-1 TGCGCCAGCAGCTTGGGAACGGGACAGCTGATGCTGGAGACCCAGTACTTC CASSLGTGQLMLETQYF
TRBJ2-1 TRBD2 . TRBV14 TGTGCCAGCAGCCAATGGTCGGGGGGCTCCTACAATGAGCAGTTCTTC CASSQWSGGSYNEQFF
TRBJ2-2 . . TRBV5-1 TGCGCCAGCAGCTTAATAAGGGGTGGCGGGGAGCTGTTTTTT CASSLIRGGGELFF
TRBJ1-2 TRBD1 . TRBV5-4 TGTGCCAGCAGCTTGGCGGGACAGGGGGCTGATGGCTACACCTTC CASSLAGQGADGYTF
TRBJ2-1 TRBD2 . TRBV19 TGTGCCAGTAGTACGGTGGCGGGAGGTCGGAATGAGCAGTTCTTC CASSTVAGGRNEQFF
TRBJ2-5 TRBD1 . TRBV15 TGTGCCACCAGCATGGGGACAGGGTGGGAGACCCAGTACTTC CATSMGTGWETQYF
TRBJ2-7 TRBD2 . TRBV5-1 TGCGCCAGCAAGACTAGCGGGAGCCCTACGGGGGAGCAGTACTTC CASKTSGSPTGEQYF
TRBJ2-1 . once TRBV21-1 TGTGCCAGCAGCCCCCCCCCAGGGACTAGCGGGAAGAACAATGAGCAGTTCTTC CASSPPPGTSGKNNEQFF
TRBJ1-1 TRBD1 . TRBV18 TGTGCCAGCTCAGCCGGGACAGGTATGCGCGGTAACACTGAAGCTTTCTTT CASSAGTGMRGNTEAFF
TRBJ1-1 . . TRBV29-1 TGCAGCGTTGGGGGTGGGGGCGGTTATACTGAAGCTTTCTTT CSVGGGGGYTEAFF
TRBJ1-6 . . TRBV28 TGTGCCAGTGTCGGACAGCCGATTAATTCACCCCTCCACTTT CASVGQPINSPLHF
TRBJ2-3 TRBD2 . TRBV6-1 TGTGCCAGCAGTGACGGTCTAGCGGGAGGGACAGATACGCAGTATTTT CASSDGLAGGTDTQYF
TRBJ2-1 TRBD1 . TRBV7-9 TGTGCCAGCAGCCGTATGTTGGGGACAGCATACAATGAGCAGTTCTTC CASSRMLGTAYNEQFF
TRBJ1-2 TRBD1 once TRBV7-8 TGTGCCAGCAGCTTACTAGGACAGGGCTTGATTAACTATGGCTACACCTTC CASSLLGQGLINYGYTF
TRBJ1-2 TRBD1 . TRBV5-4 TGTGCCAGCAGTCGGGACAGCACCGCTAACTATGGCTACACCTTC CASSRDSTANYGYTF
TRBJ1-2 . . TRBV12-5 TGTGCTAGTGGTTATGGGGGGTCTGGCTACACCTTC CASGYGGSGYTF
TRBJ2-5 . . TRBV6-5 TGTGCCAGCAGTTACTTAGGGGGTCGGGAGACCCAGTACTTC CASSYLGGRETQYF
TRBJ1-4 . few TRBV4-1 TGCGCCAGCAGCCAAGTGGTCAGGACAACTAATGAAAAACTGTTTTTT CASSQVVRTTNEKLFF
TRBJ2-7 TRBD2 . TRBV28 TGTGCCAGCAGTTTGACCGGGACTAGCGTACTGGAGCAGTACTTC CASSLTGTSVLEQYF
TRBJ2-7 TRBD2 few TRBV30 TGTGCCTGGAGTTCCCGGGGACTAGCGGGAGGCGAGCAGTACTTC CAWSSRGLAGGEQYF
TRBJ1-1 . . TRBV2 TGTGCCAGAGACTCCAAACAGGGAAACGTCGTCACTGAAGCTTTCTTT CARDSKQGNVVTEAFF
TRBJ2-7 . few TRBV28 TGTGCCAGCAGTTTGGGGCCGCTTGGCTACGAGCAGTACTTC CASSLGPLGYEQYF
TRBJ2-3 . . TRBV28 TGTGCCAGCAGTTTTGAACAGGGGGGGGCAGATACGCAGTATTTT CASSFEQGGADTQYF
TRBJ2-1 TRBD1 . TRBV6-1 TGTGCCAGCAGTGAAATAGGGGGCAACTACAATGAGCAGTTCTTC CASSEIGGNYNEQFF
TRBJ2-1 . . TRBV9 TGTGCCAGCAGCCGGGACTTCAATGAGCAGTTCTTC CASSRDFNEQFF
TRBJ2-1 TRBD1 few TRBV5-1 TGCGCCAGCAGCTGGGGACAGAGAACGTACAATGAGCAGTTCTTC CASSWGQRTYNEQFF
TRBJ2-3 . . TRBV7-2 TGTGCCAGCAGTTTTCTAGCAGGGGCAGATACGCAGTATTTT CASSFLAGADTQYF
TRBJ1-1 . . TRBV6-6 TGTGCCAGCGGTTTGGAGGGTGTTCGTACTGAAGCTTTCTTT CASGLEGVRTEAFF
TRBJ2-7 . . TRBV27 TGTGCCAGCAGGAACCTCGAGCACTCCTACGAGCAGTACTTC CASRNLEHSYEQYF
TRBJ2-7 TRBD2 once TRBV6-1 TGTGCCAGCAGTCCACCTTCTAGCGGGAGAGGCGAGCAGTACTTC CASSPPSSGRGEQYF
TRBJ2-7 TRBD1 . TRBV14 TGTGCCAGCAGCCTATGGGACAGGGGGTCCTACGAGCAGTACTTC CASSLWDRGSYEQYF
TRBJ2-1 TRBD2 . TRBV4-1 TGCGCCAGCAGCCAAGATGGTGCGGGAGGGTCCTACAATGAGCAGTTCTTC CASSQDGAGGSYNEQFF
TRBJ2-3 TRBD2 few TRBV19 TGTGCCAGTAGTGGAGCCCGTAGCGGGAGGGCAGATACGCAGTATTTT CASSGARSGRADTQYF
TRBJ1-2 . . TRBV5-4 TGTGCCAGCAGCTCCCGTGGAGGAATAAGCTATGGCTACACCTTC CASSSRGGISYGYTF
TRBJ2-2 . . TRBV2 TGTGCCAGCAGTGATTCGAGAAGCGGGGAGCTGTTTTTT CASSDSRSGELFF
TRBJ2-1 . few TRBV6-5 TGTGCCAGCAGTCCCCGCGGTCTCTCCTACAATGAGCAGTTCTTC CASSPRGLSYNEQFF
TRBJ2-2 . . TRBV5-1 TGCGCCAGCAGCTTGGGGCCCCAACAGGGGAACACCGGGGAGCTGTTTTTT CASSLGPQQGNTGELFF
TRBJ1-1 . . TRBV29-1 TGCAGCGTTGGCGGCAGAACAGGGACTGAAGCTTTCTTT CSVGGRTGTEAFF
TRBJ2-1 . . TRBV30 TGTGCCTGGAGTGACAACCACTACAATGAGCAGTTCTTC CAWSDNHYNEQFF
TRBJ1-5 . . TRBV19 TGTGCCAGTAGCATGGCCAGCGGAGGCAATCAGCCCCAGCATTTT CASSMASGGNQPQHF
TRBJ2-7 TRBD1 . TRBV4-1 TGCGCCAGCAGCCAGGCCGGGACAGACTCCTACGAGCAGTACTTC CASSQAGTDSYEQYF
TRBJ2-5 TRBD1 . TRBV19 TGTGCCAGTAGTACATGGACAGGAGGAGAGACCCAGTACTTC CASSTWTGGETQYF
TRBJ1-4 . few TRBV5-1 TGCGCCAGCAGCTTGGGGGGTAGCGGACGCCGGCGGGAAAAACTGTTTTTT CASSLGGSGRRREKLFF